The 26 T cell receptor beta chains reported below all come from one sample, sequenced in a study of T cells after posttransplantation cyclophosphamide. Sequencing was performed with immunoSEQ multiplex PCR; in TCRdb, only in-frame clones are kept and a portion is missing. The sample includes some 21,000 clones, roughly 98% seen only once; the top ten take around 0.15%. Sequencing was done on a sample of naive CD8+ T cells sorted from PBMCs. Source of these receptors: a man aged 35 to 55 in good health, CMV-negative, and a related stem cell transplant donor.

The chain recombines TRBV7-2 with TRBJ2-1; 8 nucleotides agree with TRBD2. The CDR3 extends over 15 amino acids. J was trimmed by 8 bases and V by 2 bases; bases with no gene match: 8. Germline V gene data show CDR1 as SGHTA and CDR2 as FQGNSA. The CDR3 DNA follows: TGTGCCAGCAGCTTAAACCCTAGCGGGTTCTATGAGCAGTTCTTC. Amino acid sequence: CASSLNPSGFYEQFF.

The genes are TRBV27 and TRBJ2-1, with 10 bases fitting TRBD1. This CDR3 contains 14 residues. The V gene end was trimmed by 5 bases and the J gene end by 10 bases; junction bases not matched to a gene: 8. Germline lookup yields CDR1 MNHEY and CDR2 SMNVEV (reference sequence). The CDR3 nucleotides are TGTGCCAGCAGTCCGGGACAGGGGAGTGGGGAGCAGTTCTTC. As protein: CASSPGQGSGEQFF.

The chain links TRBV27 to TRBJ2-1; 16 positions match TRBD2. Trimming removed 2 bases from V and 12 bases from J; junction bases left unmatched: 4. CDR1 and CDR2 from the germline V gene are MNHEY and SMNVEV (reference sequence). The CDR3 length is 15 residues. This CDR3 reads CASSLGTSGRESQFF. The CDR3 region has the DNA TGTGCCAGCAGTTTAGGGACTAGCGGGAGGGAATCGCAGTTCTTC.

The chain couples TRBV14 to TRBJ2-7, with a possible D match to TRBD2 (6 bases). The CDR3 is 17 residues long. Trimming took 1 base from V and 4 from J, leaving 20 bases between them. Looked up from germline, CDR1 is SGHDN and CDR2 is FVKESK. CDR3 loop: CASSQAGWEDLRYEQYF. The CDR3 nucleotides are TGTGCCAGCAGCCAAGCGGGGTGGGAGGACCTCCGATACGAGCAGTACTTC.

The chain employs TRBV27 and TRBJ2-7; 7 positions match TRBD1. V shed 3 bases and J 4 bases; nucleotides not matched to a gene: 3. Germline V gene sequence: CDR1 MNHEY, CDR2 SMNVEV (reference sequence). The CDR3 is 13 amino acids. CDR3 loop: CASSFSDRYEQYF. DNA for the CDR3: TGTGCCAGCAGTTTCTCGGACAGGTACGAGCAGTACTTC.

This rearrangement joins TRBV9 to TRBJ2-3; the match to TRBD2 covers 9 bases. Germline CDR1 and CDR2: SGDLS and YYNGEE. This CDR3 is 16 amino acids long. J lost 2 bases, V lost 0 bases, and 4 bases had no gene match. The CDR3 here is CASSVGLAEITDTQYF. In nucleotides, the CDR3 is TGTGCCAGCAGCGTAGGACTAGCGGAAATCACAGATACGCAGTATTTT. Using reference TRBV9 and TRBJ2-3 for the parts outside the CDR3, the full variable domain is DSGVTQTPKHLITATGQRVTLRCSPRSGDLSVYWYQQSLDQGLQFLIQYYNGEERAKGNILERFSAQQFPDLHSELNLSSLELGDSALYFCASSVGLAEITDTQYFGPGTRLTVL.

The chain couples TRBV30 to TRBJ1-1, with D tentatively TRBD1 (5 bases). V gave up 7 bases and J gave up 1 base, with 13 bases separating them. Germline V gene lookup returns CDR1 GTSNPN and CDR2 SVGIG (reference sequence). There are 13 residues in the CDR3. CDR3 loop: CAYLRVRNTEAFF. In DNA form, the CDR3 reads TGTGCCTACCTCAGGGTCCGGAACACTGAAGCTTTCTTT.

The rearrangement links TRBV30 to TRBJ2-7; 8 bases are a match to TRBD1. This CDR3 comprises 13 residues. The J segment lost 3 bases and the V segment lost 1 base, leaving 2 bases of the junction unmatched. Germline V CDR1 and CDR2: GTSNPN, SVGIG (reference sequence). The CDR3 DNA reads TGTGCCTGGAGTGGGACAGGGTTCTACGAGCAGTACTTC. It codes for CAWSGTGFYEQYF.

The V gene is TRBV6-5, the J gene TRBJ1-4; 9 bases agree with TRBD1. This CDR3 has 16 residues. The V gene's germline CDR1 is MNHEY and CDR2 SVGAGI. Trimming at V came to 2 bases and at J to 4 bases, leaving 5 bases not matched to a gene. The CDR3: CASSYGTGPYNEKLFF. CDR3 in DNA: TGTGCCAGCAGTTACGGGACAGGGCCTTATAATGAAAAACTGTTTTTT.

The chain employs TRBV9 and TRBJ1-1; unclear D gene. CDR3 size: 14 residues. Germline assignment: CDR1 SGDLS and CDR2 YYNGEE. V was trimmed by 0 bases and J by 1 base, leaving 7 bases between them. This chain's CDR3 is CASSVVQENTEAFF. In nucleotides, the CDR3 is TGTGCCAGCAGCGTAGTTCAGGAGAACACTGAAGCTTTCTTT.

The V and J genes are TRBV18 and TRBJ1-4; D gene ambiguous. The germline gives CDR1 KGHSH, CDR2 LQKENI. V lost 2 bases, J lost 7 bases, and 5 bases lay in between. This CDR3 is built from 12 residues. CDR3 amino acids: CASSPRSEKLFF. The CDR3 DNA follows: TGTGCCAGCTCACCAAGGAGTGAAAAACTGTTTTTT.

J is TRBJ1-5 and V is TRBV2; 7 bases match TRBD1. Germline assignment: CDR1 SNHLY and CDR2 FYNNEI. This CDR3 has 15 residues. The V gene end was trimmed by 8 bases and the J gene end by 5 bases; junction bases not matched to a gene: 12. The CDR3: CASGRKGGADQPQHF. CDR3 sequence (DNA): TGTGCCAGCGGTCGCAAAGGGGGCGCGGATCAGCCCCAGCATTTT.

The chain uses TRBV27 and TRBJ2-7; TRBD2 might be the D (5 bases). Germline assignment: CDR1 MNHEY and CDR2 SMNVEV (reference sequence). Trimming left V 6 bases short and J 4 bases short, with 16 bases between. This CDR3 region has 14 residues. CDR3 protein: CASRPLAEQYEQYF. In DNA, the CDR3 is TGTGCCAGCAGACCCCTAGCAGAACAATACGAGCAGTACTTC.

The chain employs TRBV19 and TRBJ1-2; unclear D gene. Trimming took off 6 bases at V and 0 bases at J, with 8 bases between the two ends. There are 13 residues in the CDR3. Per germline, CDR1 LNHDA and CDR2 SQIVND (reference sequence). This chain's CDR3 is CASSAAANYGYTF. The CDR3 region has the DNA TGTGCCAGTAGCGCTGCGGCTAACTATGGCTACACCTTC.

The J gene is TRBJ2-7, the V gene TRBV7-3, with 8 nucleotides matching TRBD2. Germline values: CDR1 SGHTA, CDR2 FQGTGA. The CDR3 extends over 15 amino acids. The V gene end was trimmed by 0 bases and the J gene end by 4 bases; junction bases not matched to a gene: 5. CDR3 bases: TGTGCCAGCAGCTTAACGGGAGCGGGAGCATACGAGCAGTACTTC. It is translated as CASSLTGAGAYEQYF.

The V call is TRBV7-9, the J call TRBJ1-1, with 10 bases that match TRBD1. Trimming removed 3 bases from V and 3 bases from J; junction bases left unmatched: 4. The CDR3 covers 15 residues. CDR1 is SEHNR, CDR2 FQNEAQ, per germline (reference sequence). The CDR3 here is CASSLGQGMDTEAFF. The CDR3 DNA reads as TGTGCCAGCAGCTTGGGACAGGGGATGGACACTGAAGCTTTCTTT.

The chain employs TRBV28 and TRBJ2-3; no clear D. This CDR3 is 14 amino acids long. V gave up 3 bases and J gave up 1 base, with 8 bases separating them. Germline V gene lookup returns CDR1 MDHEN and CDR2 SYDVKM. The CDR3 spells CASSFPPGTDTQYF. Here the CDR3 DNA reads TGTGCCAGCAGTTTTCCCCCTGGCACAGATACGCAGTATTTT.

V usage is TRBV4-2 and J usage is TRBJ1-2; D uncertain. V gave up 1 base and J gave up 3 bases, with 9 bases separating them. The CDR3 runs 14 residues. The germline V gene has CDR1 LGHNA and CDR2 YNFKEQ. The CDR3 nucleotides are TGTGCCAGCAGCCAAGGCGGAGGTGACTATGGCTACACCTTC. Translated: CASSQGGGDYGYTF.

The chain combines TRBV18 with TRBJ2-7; D might be TRBD2 (5 bases). Germline-derived CDR1 and CDR2 are KGHSH and LQKENI. The CDR3 has 14 residues. V was trimmed by 3 bases and J by 0 bases, leaving 9 bases between them. As DNA, the CDR3 is TGTGCCAGCTCACCGGCAGGAGGCTCCTACGAGCAGTACTTC. This translates into CASSPAGGSYEQYF.

In its sample, this clone was seen once. The chain combines TRBV5-1 with TRBJ2-1; 7 nucleotides match TRBD2. The CDR3 has 16 residues. V shed 2 bases and J 4 bases; nucleotides not matched to a gene: 9. Germline V gives CDR1 SGHRS, CDR2 YFSETQ. CDR3 amino acids: CASSFREAEVYNEQFF. Here the CDR3 DNA reads TGCGCCAGCAGCTTCCGGGAGGCCGAAGTATACAATGAGCAGTTCTTC.

The V and J genes are TRBV28 and TRBJ1-1; D is possibly TRBD1 (5 bases). Trimming stripped 3 bases from V and 6 bases from J, with 14 bases between. The CDR3 covers 14 residues. Germline CDR1 is MDHEN and CDR2 is SYDVKM. The CDR3: CASSFPQGGSEAFF. The DNA for the CDR3 is TGTGCCAGCAGTTTTCCTCAGGGAGGGTCTGAAGCTTTCTTT.

The chain carries TRBV7-6 and TRBJ2-2, with 7 bases matching TRBD1. V gave up 5 bases and J gave up 5 bases; unmatched junction bases: 14. This CDR3 contains 17 residues. Germline V CDR1 and CDR2: SGHVS, FNYEAQ. The CDR3 sequence is CASSHSDAGTVTGELFF. As DNA, the CDR3 is TGTGCCAGCAGCCATTCTGACGCCGGGACAGTGACCGGGGAGCTGTTTTTT.

This clone is a singleton in its sample. At one end the junction does not follow the germline gene, possibly because of a read error. The chain joins TRBV6-1 to TRBJ1-5; maybe TRBD1 (6 bases). The CDR3 is 17 amino acids. Germline V CDR1 and CDR2: MNHNS, SASEGT. The CDR3 DNA reads as TGTGCCAGCGGTGAGGCGGGGGGCACCTATAGCAATCAGCCCCAGCATTTT. Its protein is CASGEAGGTYSNQPQHF.

The CDR3 coding sequence is TGTGCCAGCAGTGAACCCAGATATAGCAATCAGCCCCAGCATTTT. Protein sequence: CASSEPRYSNQPQHF. This chain links TRBV6-1 with TRBJ1-5; no clear D gene. The CDR3 spans 15 residues. V was trimmed by 2 bases and J by 0 bases, leaving 8 bases between them. Germline-derived CDR1 and CDR2 are MNHNS and SASEGT.

J is TRBJ2-2 and V is TRBV28, with D unclear. V was cut by 5 bases and J by 3 bases, with 4 bases left in between. Germline CDR1 reads MDHEN; CDR2 reads SYDVKM. The CDR3 is made up of 12 amino acids. CDR3 in amino acids: CASSADTGELFF. CDR3 DNA sequence: TGTGCCAGCAGTGCGGACACCGGGGAGCTGTTTTTT.

This chain links TRBV11-2 with TRBJ2-1, with no clear D. Germline CDR1 and CDR2: SGHAT and FQNNGV. This CDR3 is built from 13 residues. The V end lost 1 base, the J end lost 5 bases, and 6 bases lay between the germline ends. CDR3: CASSLGAHNEQFF. CDR3 nucleotide sequence: TGTGCCAGCAGCTTAGGTGCGCACAATGAGCAGTTCTTC.